This is a list of T cell receptor beta chains from one sample in a study of cytomegalovirus exposure and HLA in healthy donors. Data came from immunoSEQ multiplex PCR; TCRdb stores just in-frame clones and leaves some out. The sample has under 130,000 clones, approximately 84% seen once; the top ten hold roughly 5.7%. Sequencing used PBMCs. The receptors come from a male donor in good health and CMV-seronegative. CDR3s include the opening cysteine and the closing phenylalanine or tryptophan. Fields, in order: clone size, V gene, J gene, D gene, CDR3 protein, CDR3 DNA. D genes are given only for firm matches. Clone size is given for some rows only: seen once, a few or many times, or a class if the clone is expanded.

size: -; V: TRBV19; J: TRBJ2-2; D: -; CDR3: CASSSERALFF; DNA: TGTGCCAGTAGTAGCGAACGAGCGCTGTTTTTT
size: once; V: TRBV29-1; J: TRBJ2-1; D: -; CDR3: CSVGVDNEQFF; DNA: TGCAGCGTTGGAGTAGACAATGAGCAGTTCTTC
size: -; V: TRBV5-5; J: TRBJ1-2; D: -; CDR3: CASSLVRDNGYTF; DNA: TGTGCCAGCAGTTTGGTCCGGGACAACGGCTACACCTTC
size: -; V: TRBV27; J: TRBJ2-7; D: TRBD2; CDR3: CASSVLAGGPNEQYF; DNA: TGTGCCAGCAGTGTACTAGCGGGAGGGCCAAACGAGCAGTACTTC
size: -; V: TRBV5-4; J: TRBJ2-1; D: -; CDR3: CASTSAGNSYNEQFF; DNA: TGTGCCAGCACCTCGGCAGGAAACTCCTACAATGAGCAGTTCTTC
size: -; V: TRBV5-8; J: TRBJ2-5; D: -; CDR3: CASSLGRLETQYF; DNA: TGTGCCAGCAGCTTGGGTCGGTTGGAGACCCAGTACTTC
size: -; V: TRBV19; J: TRBJ1-1; D: TRBD1; CDR3: CASSILSRGHTEAFF; DNA: TGTGCCAGTAGTATTCTGTCCAGGGGGCATACTGAAGCTTTCTTT
size: -; V: TRBV27; J: TRBJ2-1; D: -; CDR3: CASNFGGGEQFF; DNA: TGTGCCAGCAACTTCGGCGGTGGTGAGCAGTTCTTC
size: -; V: TRBV9; J: TRBJ1-5; D: -; CDR3: CASSVGTNQPQHF; DNA: TGTGCCAGCAGCGTGGGGACAAATCAGCCCCAGCATTTT
size: few; V: TRBV28; J: TRBJ2-1; D: -; CDR3: CASSPSYNEQFF; DNA: TGTGCCAGCAGTCCCTCTTACAATGAGCAGTTCTTC
size: -; V: TRBV6-1; J: TRBJ2-5; D: -; CDR3: CASSAETQYF; DNA: TGTGCCAGCAGTGCGGAGACCCAGTACTTC
size: -; V: TRBV7-9; J: TRBJ2-7; D: -; CDR3: CSSSSTSGPYEQYF; DNA: TGTTCCAGCAGCTCTACTAGTGGACCCTACGAGCAGTACTTC
size: -; V: TRBV11-2; J: TRBJ2-3; D: TRBD2; CDR3: CASSPLGTSGSTDTQYF; DNA: TGTGCCAGCAGCCCACTCGGGACTAGCGGGAGTACAGATACGCAGTATTTT
size: once; V: TRBV14; J: TRBJ2-1; D: -; CDR3: CASSQVRGAYNEQFF; DNA: TGTGCCAGCAGCCAAGTACGGGGAGCCTACAATGAGCAGTTCTTC
size: -; V: TRBV5-1; J: TRBJ2-6; D: TRBD1; CDR3: CAGSLPHSPGQGAGGANVLTF; DNA: TGCGCCGGCAGCTTACCACACTCACCGGGACAGGGAGCAGGTGGGGCCAACGTCCTGACTTTC
size: -; V: TRBV5-5; J: TRBJ2-2; D: -; CDR3: CASSLVSGNTGELFF; DNA: TGTGCCAGCAGCTTGGTGTCGGGAAACACCGGGGAGCTGTTTTTT
size: -; V: TRBV11-2; J: TRBJ2-1; D: TRBD2; CDR3: CASSSYSSGRTSYNEQFF; DNA: TGTGCCAGCAGCTCCTATTCTAGCGGGAGGACCTCCTACAATGAGCAGTTCTTC
size: -; V: TRBV4-3; J: TRBJ1-1; D: -; CDR3: CASSSHHTGEAFF; DNA: TGCGCCAGCAGCTCACACCACACAGGGGAAGCTTTCTTT
size: -; V: TRBV5-6; J: TRBJ1-3; D: TRBD1; CDR3: CASSWTGESSGNTIYF; DNA: TGTGCCAGCAGCTGGACAGGGGAAAGCTCTGGAAACACCATATATTTT
size: -; V: TRBV14; J: TRBJ2-1; D: -; CDR3: CASSQEQGRKNEQFF; DNA: TGTGCCAGCAGCCAAGAACAGGGTCGAAAGAATGAGCAGTTCTTC
size: few; V: TRBV2; J: TRBJ2-7; D: -; CDR3: CASSEGARGRSSYEQYF; DNA: TGTGCCAGCAGTGAGGGGGCCAGGGGCCGTAGCTCCTACGAGCAGTACTTC
size: -; V: TRBV4-1; J: TRBJ2-7; D: -; CDR3: CASSQDSRGLLSYEQYF; DNA: TGCGCCAGCAGCCAAGATTCCAGGGGTTTACTGTCCTACGAGCAGTACTTC
size: -; V: TRBV5-1; J: TRBJ2-1; D: -; CDR3: CASSLERSYNEQFF; DNA: TGCGCCAGCAGCTTAGAACGGTCCTACAATGAGCAGTTCTTC
size: -; V: TRBV7-9; J: TRBJ1-1; D: TRBD1; CDR3: CASSSQGTVNTEAFF; DNA: TGTGCCAGCAGCTCCCAAGGGACAGTGAACACTGAAGCTTTCTTT
size: -; V: TRBV27; J: TRBJ2-3; D: TRBD2; CDR3: CASSLFAGGDPDTQYF; DNA: TGTGCCAGCAGTTTATTTGCGGGAGGCGATCCAGATACGCAGTATTTT
size: -; V: TRBV15; J: TRBJ1-2; D: -; CDR3: CATSRDRGGYTF; DNA: TGTGCCACCAGCAGAGATAGGGGGGGCTACACCTTC
size: -; V: TRBV11-1; J: TRBJ1-5; D: TRBD1; CDR3: CASSFHRRGPPQPQHF; DNA: TGTGCCAGCAGCTTCCACCGGAGGGGGCCGCCTCAGCCCCAGCATTTT
size: -; V: TRBV10-3; J: TRBJ2-7; D: TRBD2; CDR3: CAISEGRETSYEQYF; DNA: TGTGCCATCAGTGAGGGGAGGGAGACCTCCTACGAGCAGTACTTC
size: -; V: TRBV4-1; J: TRBJ2-3; D: -; CDR3: CASSQVRDTDTQYF; DNA: TGCGCCAGCAGCCAAGTTCGGGACACAGATACGCAGTATTTT
size: -; V: TRBV5-5; J: TRBJ2-1; D: TRBD2; CDR3: CASSLDSTSGRGLFF; DNA: TGTGCCAGCAGCTTGGATTCGACTAGCGGGAGGGGTTTGTTCTTC
size: once; V: TRBV6-5; J: TRBJ1-2; D: TRBD1; CDR3: CASSVQGAKDYTF; DNA: TGTGCCAGCAGTGTCCAGGGGGCAAAGGACTACACCTTC
size: -; V: TRBV30; J: TRBJ2-7; D: TRBD1; CDR3: CAWSVMDRGVEQYF; DNA: TGTGCCTGGAGTGTAATGGACAGGGGAGTGGAGCAGTACTTC
size: -; V: TRBV28; J: TRBJ2-7; D: TRBD1; CDR3: CASSLLRGLYEQYF; DNA: TGTGCCAGCAGTTTACTCAGGGGGCTCTACGAGCAGTACTTC
size: -; V: TRBV7-9; J: TRBJ2-7; D: -; CDR3: CASSPRRQSSSYEQYF; DNA: TGTGCCAGCAGCCCCCGTCGGCAGTCTAGCTCCTACGAGCAGTACTTC
size: -; V: TRBV5-6; J: TRBJ2-1; D: -; CDR3: CASSHRRLGSSSYNEQFF; DNA: TGTGCCAGCAGCCATCGGCGTCTAGGGAGTAGCTCCTACAATGAGCAGTTCTTC
size: -; V: TRBV28; J: TRBJ1-2; D: -; CDR3: CASSFSGRSSNYGYTF; DNA: TGTGCCAGCAGTTTCTCCGGCAGGTCCTCTAACTATGGCTACACCTTC
size: once; V: TRBV11-3; J: TRBJ2-3; D: TRBD2; CDR3: CASSHGTSGSDTQYF; DNA: TGTGCCAGCAGCCATGGGACTAGCGGGAGCGATACGCAGTATTTT
size: -; V: TRBV7-8; J: TRBJ1-4; D: -; CDR3: CASSLGGRANEKLFF; DNA: TGTGCCAGCAGCTTAGGAGGGCGGGCTAATGAAAAACTGTTTTTT
size: few; V: TRBV28; J: TRBJ2-7; D: -; CDR3: CASRPSDGSYEQYF; DNA: TGTGCCAGCAGACCCTCAGATGGCTCCTACGAGCAGTACTTC
size: -; V: TRBV6-1; J: TRBJ2-1; D: TRBD2; CDR3: CASSEGLAEYNEQFF; DNA: TGTGCCAGCAGCGAAGGACTAGCGGAGTACAATGAGCAGTTCTTC
size: -; V: TRBV4-1; J: TRBJ2-7; D: TRBD1; CDR3: CASSQAGQPYEQYF; DNA: TGCGCCAGCAGCCAAGCGGGACAGCCCTACGAGCAGTACTTC
size: -; V: TRBV7-9; J: TRBJ2-7; D: -; CDR3: CSSSLRGYEQYF; DNA: TGTTCCAGCAGCTTAAGGGGGTACGAGCAGTACTTC
size: -; V: TRBV6-1; J: TRBJ1-2; D: -; CDR3: CASSEGQVPDYGYTF; DNA: TGTGCCAGCAGTGAAGGACAGGTCCCCGACTATGGCTACACCTTC
size: -; V: TRBV7-9; J: TRBJ1-1; D: -; CDR3: CASSFSQVNTEAFF; DNA: TGTGCCAGCAGCTTCTCACAGGTGAACACTGAAGCTTTCTTT
size: -; V: TRBV7-2; J: TRBJ2-1; D: -; CDR3: CASSLAELQFF; DNA: TGTGCCAGCAGCTTAGCGGAGCTACAGTTCTTC
size: -; V: TRBV18; J: TRBJ1-5; D: -; CDR3: CASSPRSGLEQPQHF; DNA: TGTGCCAGCTCACCGCGGTCGGGACTGGAGCAGCCCCAGCATTTT
size: -; V: TRBV7-2; J: TRBJ2-7; D: -; CDR3: CASSADTYEQYF; DNA: TGTGCCAGCTCGGCAGACACCTACGAGCAGTACTTC
size: -; V: TRBV19; J: TRBJ2-1; D: TRBD2; CDR3: CASSIDPTSGTLQFF; DNA: TGTGCCAGTAGTATAGATCCGACTAGCGGTACTTTGCAGTTCTTC
size: -; V: TRBV4-1; J: TRBJ2-7; D: -; CDR3: CASSLFQKEEQYF; DNA: TGCGCCAGCAGCCTATTTCAAAAGGAGGAGCAGTACTTC
size: few; V: TRBV5-1; J: TRBJ2-3; D: TRBD1; CDR3: CASSSHGTGADTQYF; DNA: TGCGCCAGCAGCTCCCACGGGACAGGGGCAGATACGCAGTATTTT
size: -; V: TRBV20-1; J: TRBJ2-1; D: -; CDR3: CSARAQNEQFF; DNA: TGCAGTGCTAGAGCTCAGAATGAGCAGTTCTTC
size: few; V: TRBV11-2; J: TRBJ2-3; D: TRBD2; CDR3: CASSWSQGAGSTDTQYF; DNA: TGTGCCAGCAGCTGGTCCCAGGGAGCGGGAAGCACAGATACGCAGTATTTT
size: -; V: TRBV2; J: TRBJ2-5; D: TRBD1; CDR3: CASSGTGQETQYF; DNA: TGTGCCAGCAGTGGGACAGGACAAGAGACCCAGTACTTC
size: -; V: TRBV10-2; J: TRBJ1-5; D: -; CDR3: CASSTGNNQPQHF; DNA: TGCGCCAGCAGTACAGGAAACAATCAGCCCCAGCATTTT
size: -; V: TRBV7-9; J: TRBJ2-1; D: -; CDR3: CASSPQARNEQFF; DNA: TGTGCCAGCAGCCCCCAGGCTCGGAATGAGCAGTTCTTC
size: -; V: TRBV18; J: TRBJ1-2; D: TRBD1; CDR3: CASSQQGFDYGYTF; DNA: TGTGCCAGCTCACAACAGGGGTTTGACTATGGCTACACCTTC
size: -; V: TRBV7-2; J: TRBJ1-2; D: -; CDR3: CASSLSSGHSTDGYTF; DNA: TGTGCCAGCAGCTTAAGCTCGGGACATAGTACCGATGGCTACACCTTC
size: -; V: TRBV2; J: TRBJ1-1; D: -; CDR3: CASRDHLGRKGAFF; DNA: TGTGCCAGCCGTGATCACCTGGGCAGAAAAGGAGCTTTCTTT
size: -; V: TRBV29-1; J: TRBJ1-1; D: -; CDR3: CSAQGWNTEAFF; DNA: TGCAGCGCCCAGGGCTGGAACACTGAAGCTTTCTTT